A single sample is the source of the 3 T cell receptor beta chains below, sequenced in a study of technical replicates of blood from a few donors (dated 2017 in TCRdb). Library generation was performed with the immunoSEQ multiplex PCR assay. Sourced from immuneACCESS, this table was stored by TCRdb with only in-frame sequences that have V and J called. A share of the clones is absent; for the studies checked, an unresolved V gene accounts for under half, and the remainder has no known explanation. The sample table holds about 53,000 clones, of which 70% to 90% were seen once. The top ten clonotypes cover 5.6% of the sample. The specimen sequenced was PBMCs. The receptors come from a human donor in good health. Some clones in this sample may be carry-over from other donors' samples.

This sequence joins TRBV14 and TRBJ2-6, with 8 bases aligning to TRBD1. The J segment lost 5 bases and the V segment lost 6 bases, leaving 6 bases of the junction unmatched. The CDR3 runs 15 residues. CDR1 SGHDN and CDR2 FVKESK come from the germline V gene. CDR3 protein: CASSQDRVRANVLTF. In DNA, the CDR3 is TGTGCCAGCAGTCAGGACAGGGTCCGGGCCAACGTCCTGACTTTC.

Points on this clone: The sample contains more than one DNA sequence encoding this CDR3. The V and J genes are TRBV4-3 and TRBJ1-6; 10 bases line up with TRBD1. Germline V CDR1 and CDR2: LGHNA, YSLEER. With 0 bases clipped from V and 7 bases from J, the junction kept 0 bases outside the gene matches. This CDR3 is built from 15 residues. DNA for the CDR3: TGCGCCAGCAGCCAAGAGACAGGGGGCAATTCACCCCTCCACTTT. Amino acid sequence: CASSQETGGNSPLHF.

V is TRBV7-9 and J is TRBJ1-2; 8 bases agree with TRBD1. V shed 3 bases and J 4 bases; nucleotides not matched to a gene: 10. CDR1 and CDR2 (germline): SEHNR, FQNEAQ (reference sequence). The CDR3 has 16 amino acids. The CDR3 is CASSLTTGEIPYGYTF. The CDR3 DNA sequence: TGTGCCAGCAGCTTGACGACAGGGGAGATCCCCTATGGCTACACCTTC. The full variable domain, its missing parts supplied by reference TRBV7-9 and TRBJ1-2, is DTGVSQNPRHKITKRGQNVTFRCDPISEHNRLYWYRQTLGQGPEFLTYFQNEAQLEKSRLLSDRFSAERPKGSFSTLEIQRTEQGDSAMYLCASSLTTGEIPYGYTFGSGTRLTVV.